This record covers a single TCR beta chain. Its antigen is not known. The data stem from a study of shared clonotypes between healthy human individuals. Findings and caveats of the study: A generally larger estimated richness was seen in naive subsets than in memory subsets.

Division of CD4+ cells produced a CD45RA+ naive subset and a CD45RA-negative memory subset. The germline V gene encodes CDR1 SGHAT and CDR2 FQNNGV. The length of the CDR3 is 16 residues. V lost 1 base and J 0 bases, leaving 10 bases between the germline ends. Generated by immunoSEQ multiplex PCR, the TCRdb table keeps only in-frame clones and is missing some. In the table there are hundreds of thousands of clones, around 73% of which are singletons. The sample taken for sequencing was memory CD4+ T cells sorted from blood. Subset of the sample: CD45RA-negative fraction. The chain carries TRBV11-2 and TRBJ2-1; D is ambiguous. The TCR was taken from a woman aged 30 to 39 in good health. CDR3 DNA sequence: TGTGCCAGCAGCTTAGTCCGACTGAGCTCCTACAATGAGCAGTTCTTC. This encodes CASSLVRLSSYNEQFF.